The 30 T cell receptor beta chains below were found in one sample sequenced in a study of CD8+ T cells in alopecia areata. Extracted from the samples, RNA was reverse transcribed into cDNA to serve as the sequencing template. Produced via immunoSEQ multiplex PCR; TCRdb's table is partial and in-frame only. This sample has about 190,000 clones, with around three fifths found just once. Treatment given: oral pan-JAK inhibitor, 5-10 mg twice daily. The specimen comprised CD8+ T cells sorted from blood, sampled at week 24, from a patient treated with tofacitinib. These receptors came from a human donor with alopecia areata.

Only a few counts were recorded for this clone. The chain recombines TRBV13 with TRBJ2-5; D possibly corresponds to TRBD1 (5 bases). The CDR3 is made up of 13 amino acids. Trimming left V 2 bases short and J 13 bases short, with 17 bases between. CDR1 PRHDT and CDR2 FYEKMQ come from the germline V gene (reference sequence). CDR3 loop: CASSLLATGDPYF. The DNA of the CDR3 is TGTGCCAGCAGCTTACTGGCAACAGGCGACCCGTACTTC.

The chain employs TRBV27 and TRBJ1-2; D is undetermined. V lost 3 bases and J 8 bases, leaving 13 bases between the germline ends. Germline V lookup: CDR1 MNHEY, CDR2 SMNVEV (reference sequence). This CDR3 has 13 amino acids. CDR3 sequence: CASSLSASGGYTF. The CDR3 DNA sequence: TGTGCCAGCAGTTTGTCCGCCTCTGGCGGCTACACCTTC.

The chain has TRBV30 and TRBJ2-7; D uncertain. Trimming stripped 0 bases from V and 3 bases from J, with 9 bases between. CDR1 and CDR2 (germline): GTSNPN, SVGIG (reference sequence). The CDR3 loop spans 13 amino acids. CDR3 loop: CAWSVGRNYEQYF. CDR3 nucleotide sequence: TGTGCCTGGAGTGTTGGGCGGAACTACGAGCAGTACTTC.

This chain joins TRBV2 and TRBJ2-3; D assignment may be TRBD1 or TRBD2 (5 bases each). This CDR3 has 15 amino acids. Trimming took 5 bases from V and 6 from J, leaving 18 bases between them. The germline gives CDR1 SNHLY, CDR2 FYNNEI. The CDR3 DNA follows: TGTGCCAGCAGTTCGGGGTTCGGGGCTTTGGATACGCAGTATTTT. Translation: CASSSGFGALDTQYF.

This clone was counted only a few times. The chain has TRBV4-1 and TRBJ2-7, with 8 bases fitting TRBD1. This CDR3 region has 15 residues. Trimming cost V 4 bases and J 2 bases; bases outside gene matches: 7. Looked up from germline, CDR1 is MGHRA and CDR2 is YSYEKL. The CDR3 DNA follows: TGCGCCAGCAGCCCACGGCCGACAGGGGCCTACGAGCAGTACTTC. Protein product: CASSPRPTGAYEQYF.

Of note for this clone: The same CDR3 can be traced to other DNA sequences in this sample. This chain connects TRBV30 to TRBJ1-1; D not resolved. Trimming cost V 0 bases and J 1 base, with 9 bases left between them. Germline V gives CDR1 GTSNPN, CDR2 SVGIG (reference sequence). The CDR3 contains 14 residues. The CDR3 spells CAWSVAGANTEAFF. In DNA form, the CDR3 reads TGTGCCTGGAGTGTGGCAGGTGCGAACACTGAAGCTTTCTTT.

This chain links TRBV13 with TRBJ2-7; 8 positions match TRBD1. The CDR3 is 14 residues long. The J segment lost 2 bases and the V segment lost 5 bases, leaving 5 bases of the junction unmatched. The germline CDR1 and CDR2 sequences are PRHDT and FYEKMQ (reference sequence). CDR3 in DNA: TGTGCCAGCAGCGTACAGGGGGGAACCTACGAGCAGTACTTC. Translated, it gives CASSVQGGTYEQYF.

This chain joins TRBV4-1 and TRBJ1-1; 8 nucleotides agree with TRBD1. CDR3 length: 15 residues. V dropped 2 bases and J dropped 5; count of bases not matched to a gene: 7. Germline V gene sequence: CDR1 MGHRA, CDR2 YSYEKL. CDR3 in amino acids: CASSQRTGRRTEAFF. The CDR3 DNA reads TGCGCCAGCAGCCAACGGACAGGGAGAAGGACTGAAGCTTTCTTT.

This clone was counted a single time. Relative to the germline gene, one junction end is altered; a read error may explain this. V gene TRBV6-1 combines with J gene TRBJ1-2; possible D gene TRBD1, 5 bases. The CDR3 consists of 12 residues. Germline V gene sequence: CDR1 MNHNS, CDR2 SASEGT. The CDR3 loop reads CATSLGGYGYTF. CDR3 sequence (DNA): TGTGCCACCAGTTTGGGGGGCTATGGCTACACCTTC.

In this sample, this clone turned up a few times. V gene TRBV6-5 combines with J gene TRBJ2-6, with D hard to call. The CDR3 runs 15 residues. Trimming shortened V by 2 bases and J by 2 bases, and 7 bases separated the two germline ends. Germline V CDR1 and CDR2: MNHEY, SVGAGI. The chain's CDR3 is CASSYVTPGANVLTF. The CDR3 bases are TGTGCCAGCAGTTACGTGACACCTGGGGCCAACGTCCTGACTTTC.

This clone was found many times. The chain links TRBV27 to TRBJ2-5; the match to TRBD2 covers 7 bases. Germline V CDR1 and CDR2: MNHEY, SMNVEV (reference sequence). Unmatched junction bases numbered 19, after V lost 4 bases and J lost 5 bases. There are 18 residues in the CDR3. In nucleotides, the CDR3 is TGTGCCAGCAGTTCTAGGGCCCGGGACTACAAGCGGGTTGAGACCCAGTACTTC. This gives the protein CASSSRARDYKRVETQYF.

The V and J genes are TRBV30 and TRBJ2-3; TRBD1 is a possible D gene (6 bases). The CDR3 covers 15 residues. V shed 4 bases and J shed 2 bases, with 16 bases lying between them. CDR1 is GTSNPN, CDR2 SVGIG, per germline (reference sequence). This CDR3 is CAWTPGQGFTDTQYF. As DNA, the CDR3 is TGTGCCTGGACACCGGGACAAGGATTCACAGATACGCAGTATTTT.

The chain recombines TRBV6-5 with TRBJ2-3, with D unclear. This CDR3 region has 11 residues. Trimming removed 6 bases from V and 3 bases from J, with 4 bases in between. Germline V CDR1 and CDR2: MNHEY, SVGAGI. The CDR3 DNA reads TGTGCCAGCAGAAATACAGATACGCAGTATTTT. Translated: CASRNTDTQYF.

This clone came up a few times. The CDR3 sequence: CASSSGGSYEQYF. The CDR3 bases are TGTGCCAGCAGCTCCGGGGGCTCCTACGAGCAGTACTTC. The V gene is TRBV7-8, the J gene TRBJ2-7, with D perhaps matching TRBD2 (6 bases). V was trimmed by 4 bases and J by 0 bases, leaving 7 bases between them. Germline CDR1 reads SGHVS; CDR2 reads FQNEAQ. This CDR3 is built from 13 residues.

The chain combines TRBV19 with TRBJ2-7; 9 bases align to TRBD1. Germline CDR1 reads LNHDA; CDR2 reads SQIVND (reference sequence). The CDR3 loop spans 14 amino acids. V gave up 4 bases and J gave up 3 bases; unmatched junction bases: 4. In DNA, the CDR3 is TGTGCCAGTAGTACCGGGACAGGGCACTACGAGCAGTACTTC. This translates into CASSTGTGHYEQYF.

CDR3 DNA: TGTGCCACCAGCAGAGACTACAATGAGCAGTTCTTC. Translation: CATSRDYNEQFF. The chain links TRBV15 to TRBJ2-1; D gene ambiguous. This CDR3 has 12 residues. CDR1 is LNHNV, CDR2 YYDKDF, per germline (reference sequence). Trimming stripped 0 bases from V and 3 bases from J, with 0 bases between.

The CDR3 is CATSRDRGTGVNQPQHF. The CDR3 bases are TGTGCCACCAGCAGAGATAGGGGGACAGGGGTAAATCAGCCCCAGCATTTT. The V gene is TRBV15, the J gene TRBJ1-5; 10 bases are a match to TRBD1. After removal of 0 bases from V and 4 bases from J, the junction contained 6 bases not matched to a gene. The CDR3 extends over 17 amino acids. Germline assignment: CDR1 LNHNV and CDR2 YYDKDF (reference sequence).

This clone was seen only once. J is TRBJ1-2 and V is TRBV2, with D possibly being TRBD1 (6 bases). In germline, CDR1 is SNHLY, CDR2 FYNNEI. The CDR3 length is 14 residues. With 3 bases removed from V and 8 bases from J, the gap between germline ends came to 16 bases. The CDR3 DNA reads as TGTGCCAGCAGTGAGGGCAGGGGTGCAAAAGGCTACACCTTC. This encodes CASSEGRGAKGYTF.

This sequence joins TRBV4-3 and TRBJ2-3; 9 positions agree with TRBD2. CDR1 and CDR2 (germline): LGHNA, YSLEER. The V and J ends lost 1 base and 4 bases, in that order; junction bases with no gene match: 6. This CDR3 comprises 16 residues. The CDR3 nucleotides are TGCGCCAGCAGCCAAGGCGGGGGGGCCTGGGCAGATACGCAGTATTTT. Translated, it gives CASSQGGGAWADTQYF.

The chain has TRBV6-5 and TRBJ1-6; D may be TRBD1 (5 bases). The CDR3 runs 15 residues. The V end was cut by 7 bases, the J end by 6 bases, with 16 bases between. Per germline, CDR1 MNHEY and CDR2 SVGAGI. As DNA, the CDR3 is TGTGCCAGCACCCGGAGGCAGGGTGGTAATTCACCCCTCCACTTT. It specifies CASTRRQGGNSPLHF.

This rearrangement joins TRBV6-5 to TRBJ1-5; 7 bases map to TRBD1. Germline CDR1 MNHEY, CDR2 SVGAGI. The length of the CDR3 is 15 residues. V was clipped by 5 bases and J by 8 bases; unmatched bases: 12. The CDR3 coding sequence is TGTGCCAGCAGTGCAACGACAGGGCGGGGGGAGCCCCAGCATTTT. It yields the protein CASSATTGRGEPQHF.

The genes are TRBV6-1 and TRBJ2-1; no clear D gene. V was trimmed by 3 bases and J by 5 bases, leaving 2 bases between them. The CDR3 is 11 residues long. Germline CDR1 MNHNS, CDR2 SASEGT. The CDR3 loop reads CASSEHNEQFF. The CDR3 nucleotides read TGTGCCAGCAGTGAGCACAATGAGCAGTTCTTC.

This rearrangement joins TRBV4-1 to TRBJ2-2; TRBD2 matches at 9 bases. V dropped 4 bases and J dropped 4; count of bases not matched to a gene: 13. The CDR3 is 18 residues long. Germline values: CDR1 MGHRA, CDR2 YSYEKL. This CDR3 reads CASSPPGLSGGLTGELFF. As DNA, the CDR3 is TGCGCCAGCAGCCCTCCCGGACTCAGCGGGGGGCTCACCGGGGAGCTGTTTTTT.

This sequence joins TRBV2 and TRBJ1-3, with 7 bases that match TRBD1. Unmatched junction bases numbered 14, after V lost 9 bases and J lost 0 bases. The CDR3 has 17 amino acids. Germline lookup yields CDR1 SNHLY and CDR2 FYNNEI. The CDR3 DNA reads as TGTGCCAGTCTAACCCCCGGGACAGCGAGCTCTGGAAACACCATATATTTT. Translation gives CASLTPGTASSGNTIYF.

The chain is built from TRBV30 and TRBJ1-1; D not certain. CDR1 and CDR2 (germline): GTSNPN, SVGIG (reference sequence). The CDR3 runs to 8 residues. Trimming stripped 5 bases from V and 7 bases from J, with 2 bases between. CDR3 in amino acids: CAWVEAFF. CDR3 DNA: TGTGCCTGGGTTGAAGCTTTCTTT.

The rearrangement joins TRBV4-1 to TRBJ1-2; D is perhaps TRBD1 (5 bases). The V end lost 3 bases, the J end lost 4 bases, and 12 bases lay between the germline ends. This CDR3 is 14 amino acids long. Per the germline V gene, CDR1 is MGHRA and CDR2 is YSYEKL. The CDR3: CASSQMGLLYGYTF. The CDR3 region has the DNA TGCGCCAGCAGCCAGATGGGACTACTCTATGGCTACACCTTC.

This clone was detected only a few times. The chain uses TRBV5-6 and TRBJ1-5; D not certain. CDR1 is SGHDT, CDR2 YYEEEE, per germline. This CDR3 has 13 residues. V shed 3 bases and J shed 5 bases, with 9 bases lying between them. The CDR3 sequence is CASSSQRYQPQHF. The CDR3 DNA reads as TGTGCCAGCAGCTCCCAGAGGTATCAGCCCCAGCATTTT.

The chain employs TRBV4-1 and TRBJ1-2; D is unclear. V was cut by 1 base and J by 1 base, with 10 bases left in between. This CDR3 region has 15 residues. Germline values: CDR1 MGHRA, CDR2 YSYEKL. The CDR3 coding sequence is TGCGCCAGCAGCCAAGCGCGAGGGAATAACTATGGCTACACCTTC. This encodes CASSQARGNNYGYTF.

The chain joins TRBV27 to TRBJ2-7; no firm D call. Germline V CDR1 and CDR2: MNHEY, SMNVEV (reference sequence). With 3 bases removed from V and 7 bases from J, the gap between germline ends came to 13 bases. The CDR3 sequence is 13 residues long. The CDR3 region is CASSLMWGEEQYF. DNA for the CDR3: TGTGCCAGCAGTTTGATGTGGGGTGAAGAGCAGTACTTC.

Only a few counts were recorded for this clone. This chain joins TRBV7-1 and TRBJ1-1; unclear D gene. TRBV7-1 is an ORF, with its function uncertain. The CDR3 contains 13 residues. Trimming cost V 4 bases and J 6 bases, with 12 bases left between them. Written as DNA, the CDR3 is TGTGCCAGCAGCTTAGTCACCGGGTCTGAAGCTTTCTTT. Its protein product is CASSLVTGSEAFF.